A selection of T cell receptor beta chains follows, all from one sample in a study of T cell repertoires in cytomegalovirus infection. TCRdb redid the calling of the reads with MiXCR, one entry per CDR3 protein. The top ten hold less than 25% of the sample, which has some 180,000 distinct CDR3 sequences, about a sixth seen once. Sequenced material: CD8+ T cells from PBMCs. Source of these receptors: a human donor in good health (CMV status not recorded). Some clones in this sample may be carry-over from other donors' samples. Each CDR3 is given with its conserved first and last residue. The D gene is left open where the match is weak. Size is stated for part of the rows, as once, few or many counts, or as a class when the clone is expanded.

j_gene: TRBJ1-1; v_gene: TRBV6-5; abundance: .; d_gene: TRBD1; CDR3nt: TGTGCCAGCAGTTACAGGGGTGGGGCAGGGGGCGCAGACACTGAAGCTTTCTTT; CDR3aa: CASSYRGGAGGADTEAFF
j_gene: TRBJ2-7; v_gene: TRBV20-1; abundance: .; d_gene: .; CDR3nt: TGCAGTCCTTTCAATCAGGAGACATCCTACGAGCAGTACTTC; CDR3aa: CSPFNQETSYEQYF
j_gene: TRBJ1-1; v_gene: TRBV12-3/TRBV12-4; abundance: .; d_gene: .; CDR3nt: TGTGCCAGCAGTTTAAGGGACGGTGAAGCTTTCTTT; CDR3aa: CASSLRDGEAFF
j_gene: TRBJ1-2; v_gene: TRBV11-2; abundance: few; d_gene: TRBD1; CDR3nt: TGTGCCAGCAGCCTCGGACAGGGGAGCTATGGCTACACCTTC; CDR3aa: CASSLGQGSYGYTF
j_gene: TRBJ1-5; v_gene: TRBV5-8; abundance: .; d_gene: .; CDR3nt: TGTGCCAGCACGCCTGCCGGGCATCAGCCCCAGCATTTT; CDR3aa: CASTPAGHQPQHF
j_gene: TRBJ2-5; v_gene: TRBV6-2/TRBV6-3; abundance: .; d_gene: TRBD2; CDR3nt: TGTGCCAGCAGATCTAGCGGGGGCGCACCGGCGGTCGGGACCCAGTACTTC; CDR3aa: CASRSSGGAPAVGTQYF
j_gene: TRBJ1-2; v_gene: TRBV27; abundance: few; d_gene: .; CDR3nt: TGTGCCAGCAGTTTATCGTGGTCAGGGCAGGGCTACACCTTC; CDR3aa: CASSLSWSGQGYTF
j_gene: TRBJ2-1; v_gene: TRBV27; abundance: few; d_gene: .; CDR3nt: TGTGCCAGCAGTTTCGGGTTGACTGAGCAGTTCTTC; CDR3aa: CASSFGLTEQFF
j_gene: TRBJ1-2; v_gene: TRBV6-1; abundance: few; d_gene: .; CDR3nt: TGTGCCAGCAGTGGAATGGGGGCTGGCTACACCTTC; CDR3aa: CASSGMGAGYTF
j_gene: TRBJ2-1; v_gene: TRBV20-1; abundance: .; d_gene: TRBD2; CDR3nt: TGCAGTGCTAGAGCTCTGTCGGGACTAGCGGGACAGATAAATGAGCAGTTCTTC; CDR3aa: CSARALSGLAGQINEQFF
j_gene: TRBJ1-2; v_gene: TRBV24-1; abundance: .; d_gene: .; CDR3nt: TGTGCCACCAGTGCCGACGCCTATGGCTACACCTTC; CDR3aa: CATSADAYGYTF
j_gene: TRBJ2-7; v_gene: TRBV20-1; abundance: .; d_gene: TRBD1; CDR3nt: TGCAGTGCTCTACACGGACAGGGGGCGAGTGAGCAGTACTTC; CDR3aa: CSALHGQGASEQYF
j_gene: TRBJ2-7; v_gene: TRBV5-6; abundance: few; d_gene: .; CDR3nt: TGTGCCAGCAGCTCGGTCTTTGGGGGTTCCTCCTACGAGCAGTACTTC; CDR3aa: CASSSVFGGSSYEQYF
j_gene: TRBJ2-7; v_gene: TRBV6-5; abundance: .; d_gene: .; CDR3nt: TGTGCCAGCAGCTACGGGACTTCCCAGGAGCAGTACTTC; CDR3aa: CASSYGTSQEQYF
j_gene: TRBJ2-7; v_gene: TRBV7-9; abundance: few; d_gene: .; CDR3nt: TGTGCCAGCAGCTTTGTGAGAGTGGGGGCCTACGAGCAGTACTTC; CDR3aa: CASSFVRVGAYEQYF
j_gene: TRBJ2-7; v_gene: TRBV6-8; abundance: .; d_gene: .; CDR3nt: TGTGCCAGCAGTCTTGGGATGGACGCTTCCTACGAGCAGTACTTC; CDR3aa: CASSLGMDASYEQYF
j_gene: TRBJ2-7; v_gene: TRBV20-1; abundance: .; d_gene: TRBD1; CDR3nt: TGCAGTGCTCCCAGCCCGACAGGGCGGGAGCAGTACTTC; CDR3aa: CSAPSPTGREQYF
j_gene: TRBJ1-5; v_gene: TRBV28; abundance: few; d_gene: .; CDR3nt: TGTGCCACCACGCGACGCAGCGGCAATCAGCCCCAGCATTTT; CDR3aa: CATTRRSGNQPQHF
j_gene: TRBJ2-2; v_gene: TRBV7-6; abundance: few; d_gene: .; CDR3nt: TGTGCCAGCAGCTTAGATCCCGGAACCCGGGAGCTGTTTTTT; CDR3aa: CASSLDPGTRELFF
j_gene: TRBJ2-1; v_gene: TRBV7-3; abundance: .; d_gene: TRBD1; CDR3nt: TGTGCCAGCAGCTCAGGGGACAGTATCGATGAGCAGTTCTTC; CDR3aa: CASSSGDSIDEQFF
j_gene: TRBJ1-5; v_gene: TRBV4-2; abundance: .; d_gene: .; CDR3nt: TGTGCCAGCAGCCAAGGTCCAGCTGCTAGCAATCAGCCCCAGCATTTT; CDR3aa: CASSQGPAASNQPQHF
j_gene: TRBJ1-6; v_gene: TRBV6-4; abundance: .; d_gene: .; CDR3nt: TGTGCCAGCAGTGACAAGACAGTAAATTCACCCCTCCACTTT; CDR3aa: CASSDKTVNSPLHF
j_gene: TRBJ1-6; v_gene: TRBV7-6; abundance: many; d_gene: TRBD1; CDR3nt: TGTGCCAGCAGCCTAGGACAGGGGCGCATTAATTCACCCCTCCACTTT; CDR3aa: CASSLGQGRINSPLHF
j_gene: TRBJ1-4; v_gene: TRBV6-1; abundance: .; d_gene: .; CDR3nt: TGTGCCAGCAGTGAGTTAGACGGCAGCCATAATGAAAAACTGTTTTTT; CDR3aa: CASSELDGSHNEKLFF
j_gene: TRBJ1-1; v_gene: TRBV20-1; abundance: .; d_gene: .; CDR3nt: TGCAGTGCACCCACGGGGAGGAACACTGAAGCTTTCTTT; CDR3aa: CSAPTGRNTEAFF
j_gene: TRBJ2-7; v_gene: TRBV7-8; abundance: few; d_gene: .; CDR3nt: TGTGCCAGCTCTGGAGGAAACGAGCAGTACTTC; CDR3aa: CASSGGNEQYF
j_gene: TRBJ2-3; v_gene: TRBV12-3/TRBV12-4; abundance: .; d_gene: .; CDR3nt: TGTGCCAGCACTCTGGGGGGTGTGGATACGCAGTATTTT; CDR3aa: CASTLGGVDTQYF
j_gene: TRBJ2-1; v_gene: TRBV4-1; abundance: .; d_gene: TRBD2; CDR3nt: TGCGCCAGCAGCCAGGTTAAAGAGCGGGGGTATTACAATGAGCAGTTCTTC; CDR3aa: CASSQVKERGYYNEQFF
j_gene: TRBJ1-1; v_gene: TRBV11-2; abundance: few; d_gene: TRBD1; CDR3nt: TGTGCCAGCAGCTTAAGGGGCGCGACAGGGTACGCTGAAGCTTTCTTT; CDR3aa: CASSLRGATGYAEAFF
j_gene: TRBJ2-3; v_gene: TRBV10-3; abundance: .; d_gene: TRBD2; CDR3nt: TGTGCCGCCTCAAGCGGGGGGCAAGATACGCAGTATTTT; CDR3aa: CAASSGGQDTQYF
j_gene: TRBJ2-6; v_gene: TRBV10-3; abundance: .; d_gene: TRBD2; CDR3nt: TGTGCCTCGGGGGGCGTCGCGGGGGGCAGCTCTGGGGCCAACGTCCTGACTTTC; CDR3aa: CASGGVAGGSSGANVLTF
j_gene: TRBJ1-1; v_gene: TRBV11-2; abundance: few; d_gene: .; CDR3nt: TGTGCCAGCAGCTTGGACAAAACTGAAGCTTTCTTT; CDR3aa: CASSLDKTEAFF
j_gene: TRBJ2-1; v_gene: TRBV4-3; abundance: few; d_gene: .; CDR3nt: TGCGCCAGCAGCCAAGGCCGAAGGAGCAACTACAATGAGCAGTTCTTC; CDR3aa: CASSQGRRSNYNEQFF
j_gene: TRBJ1-1; v_gene: TRBV6-5; abundance: .; d_gene: .; CDR3nt: TGTGCCAGCAGTTACTCGGGGCATGGGACTGAAGCTTTCTTT; CDR3aa: CASSYSGHGTEAFF
j_gene: TRBJ1-2; v_gene: TRBV4-1; abundance: .; d_gene: TRBD1; CDR3nt: TGCGCCAGCAGCCAAGAGACAGGGGACTATGGCTACACCTTC; CDR3aa: CASSQETGDYGYTF
j_gene: TRBJ2-1; v_gene: TRBV2; abundance: .; d_gene: TRBD1; CDR3nt: TGTGCCAGCAGTGAGGGACAGGGGAATGAGCAGTTCTTC; CDR3aa: CASSEGQGNEQFF
j_gene: TRBJ1-1; v_gene: TRBV7-2; abundance: .; d_gene: .; CDR3nt: TGTGCCACCCGTTATAAGGCGAACACTGAAGCTTTCTTT; CDR3aa: CATRYKANTEAFF
j_gene: TRBJ2-1; v_gene: TRBV28; abundance: few; d_gene: .; CDR3nt: TGTGCCAGCAGTCCAGTCACAGGGCTAGATGACAATGAGCAGTTCTTC; CDR3aa: CASSPVTGLDDNEQFF
j_gene: TRBJ2-7; v_gene: TRBV26; abundance: .; d_gene: .; CDR3nt: TGTGCCAGCAGTTCGGGACAGGGGATCGGCGAGCAGTACTTC; CDR3aa: CASSSGQGIGEQYF
j_gene: TRBJ1-2; v_gene: TRBV11-2; abundance: .; d_gene: TRBD1; CDR3nt: TGTGCCAGCAGCTTAGATTGGGACAGGGTTAACTATGGCTACACCTTC; CDR3aa: CASSLDWDRVNYGYTF
j_gene: TRBJ1-5; v_gene: TRBV5-6; abundance: .; d_gene: TRBD1; CDR3nt: TGTGCCAGCAGCCTGACAGGGGAGGACAATCAGCCCCAGCATTTT; CDR3aa: CASSLTGEDNQPQHF
j_gene: TRBJ2-1; v_gene: TRBV6-5; abundance: .; d_gene: .; CDR3nt: TGTGCCAGCAGTTTCGCCGGACAGCACAATGAGCAGTTCTTC; CDR3aa: CASSFAGQHNEQFF